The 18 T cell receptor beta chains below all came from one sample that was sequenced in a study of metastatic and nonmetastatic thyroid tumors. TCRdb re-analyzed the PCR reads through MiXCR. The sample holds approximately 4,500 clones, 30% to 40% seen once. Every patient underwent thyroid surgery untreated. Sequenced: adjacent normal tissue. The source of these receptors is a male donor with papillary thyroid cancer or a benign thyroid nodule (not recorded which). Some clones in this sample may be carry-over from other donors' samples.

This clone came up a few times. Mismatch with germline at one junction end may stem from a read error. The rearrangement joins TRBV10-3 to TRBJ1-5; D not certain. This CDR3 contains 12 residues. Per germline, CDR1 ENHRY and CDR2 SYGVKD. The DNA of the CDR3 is TGTGCCATCAGTGATGGTAATCAGCTCCAGCATTTC. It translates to CAISDGNQLQHF.

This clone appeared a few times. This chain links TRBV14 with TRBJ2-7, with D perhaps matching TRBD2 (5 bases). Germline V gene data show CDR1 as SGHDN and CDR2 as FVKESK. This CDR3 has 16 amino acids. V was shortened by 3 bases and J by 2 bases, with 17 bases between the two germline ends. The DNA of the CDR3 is TGTGCCAGCAGCCAGGACTTAGCAGGCAACCCCTACGAGCAGTACTTC. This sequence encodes CASSQDLAGNPYEQYF.

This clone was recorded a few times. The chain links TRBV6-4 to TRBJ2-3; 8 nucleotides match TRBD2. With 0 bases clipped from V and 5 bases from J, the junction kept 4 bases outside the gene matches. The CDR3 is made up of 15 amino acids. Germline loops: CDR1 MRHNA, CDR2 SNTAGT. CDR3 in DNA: TGTGCCAGCAGTGACTCACCCGGGAGGGAAGATACGCAGTATTTT. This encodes CASSDSPGREDTQYF.

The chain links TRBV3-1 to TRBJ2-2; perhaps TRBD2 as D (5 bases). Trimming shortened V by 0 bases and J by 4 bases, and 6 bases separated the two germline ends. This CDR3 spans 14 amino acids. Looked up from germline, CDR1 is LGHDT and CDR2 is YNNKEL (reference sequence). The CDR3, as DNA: TGTGCCAGCAGCCAAGACGCGGGCACCGGGGAGCTGTTTTTT. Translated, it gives CASSQDAGTGELFF.

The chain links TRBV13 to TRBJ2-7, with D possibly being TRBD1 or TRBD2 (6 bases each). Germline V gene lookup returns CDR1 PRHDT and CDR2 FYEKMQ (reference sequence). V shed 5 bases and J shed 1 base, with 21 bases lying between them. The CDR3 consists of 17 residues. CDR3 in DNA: TGTGCCAGCAGCACATTAGGTTCCTCGGGGGCATCCTACGAGCAGTACTTC. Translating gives CASSTLGSSGASYEQYF.

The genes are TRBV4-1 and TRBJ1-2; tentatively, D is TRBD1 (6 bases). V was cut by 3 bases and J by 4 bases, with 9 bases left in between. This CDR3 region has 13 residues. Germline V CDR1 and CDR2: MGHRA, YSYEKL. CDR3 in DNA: TGCGCCAGCAGCCAGGACAGCTCCTATGGCTACACCTTC. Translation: CASSQDSSYGYTF.

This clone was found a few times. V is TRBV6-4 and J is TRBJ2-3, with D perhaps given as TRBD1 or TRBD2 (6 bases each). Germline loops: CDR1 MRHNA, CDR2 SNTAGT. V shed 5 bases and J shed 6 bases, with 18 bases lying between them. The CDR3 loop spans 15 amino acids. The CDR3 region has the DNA TGTGCCAGCAGTCTGATGGGGGGCGGGGTGGATACGCAGTATTTT. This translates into CASSLMGGGVDTQYF.

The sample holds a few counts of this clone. Written as DNA, the CDR3 is TGTGCCAGCACCAGAAGGTTTTGGGACGGAGCCACCTACGAGCAGTACTTC. This encodes CASTRRFWDGATYEQYF. The V call is TRBV6-1, the J call TRBJ2-7, with D perhaps given as TRBD1 or TRBD2 (5 bases each). This CDR3 is 17 amino acids long. Germline lookup yields CDR1 MNHNS and CDR2 SASEGT. Trimming pared 7 bases from V and 2 bases from J, leaving 24 bases between.

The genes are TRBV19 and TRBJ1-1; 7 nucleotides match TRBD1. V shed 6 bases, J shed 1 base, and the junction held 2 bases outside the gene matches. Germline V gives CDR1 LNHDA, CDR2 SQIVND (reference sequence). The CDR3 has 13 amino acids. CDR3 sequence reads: CASRGTENTEAFF. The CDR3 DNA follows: TGTGCCAGTAGGGGGACAGAGAACACTGAAGCTTTCTTT.

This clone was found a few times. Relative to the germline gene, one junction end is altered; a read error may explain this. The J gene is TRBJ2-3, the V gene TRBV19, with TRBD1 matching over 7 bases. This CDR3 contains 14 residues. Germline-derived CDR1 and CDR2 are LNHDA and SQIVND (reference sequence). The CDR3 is CAWETGLGTDMQYF. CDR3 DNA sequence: TGTGCCTGGGAGACAGGGTTGGGGACAGATATGCAGTATTTT.

The CDR3 DNA sequence: TGTGCCAGCAGCTTAACAGCTTCTGGAAACACCATATATTTT. Its protein product is CASSLTASGNTIYF. This rearrangement joins TRBV13 to TRBJ1-3; unclear D gene. There are 14 residues in the CDR3. The germline CDR1 and CDR2 sequences are PRHDT and FYEKMQ (reference sequence). V was trimmed by 2 bases and J by 1 base, leaving 6 bases between them.

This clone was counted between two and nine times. The CDR3 DNA reads as TGTGCTAGTGGGACCGGACAGGGGCTCTACGAGCAGTACTTC. Translation gives CASGTGQGLYEQYF. This chain joins TRBV12-5 and TRBJ2-7, with TRBD1 matching over 9 bases. The CDR3 totals 14 residues. Germline assignment: CDR1 LGHNT and CDR2 FRNRAP. V lost 6 bases and J lost 3; bases outside the gene matches: 6.

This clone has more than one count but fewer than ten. As DNA, the CDR3 is TGTGCCAGCAGGGACCTTAGCGGGAGAGGAGATACGCAGTATTTT. It yields the protein CASRDLSGRGDTQYF. The chain combines TRBV2 with TRBJ2-3, with 9 nucleotides matching TRBD2. The CDR3 runs to 15 residues. J gave up 5 bases and V 6 bases, and 9 bases lay outside the gene matches. Germline V lookup: CDR1 SNHLY, CDR2 FYNNEI.

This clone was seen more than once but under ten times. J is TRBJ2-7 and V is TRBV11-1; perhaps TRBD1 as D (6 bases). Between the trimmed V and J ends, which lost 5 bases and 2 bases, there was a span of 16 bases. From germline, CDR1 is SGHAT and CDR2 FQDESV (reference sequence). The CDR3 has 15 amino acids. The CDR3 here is CASSRQGQTPYEQYF. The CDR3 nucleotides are TGTGCCAGCAGCCGCCAAGGACAGACCCCCTACGAGCAGTACTTC.

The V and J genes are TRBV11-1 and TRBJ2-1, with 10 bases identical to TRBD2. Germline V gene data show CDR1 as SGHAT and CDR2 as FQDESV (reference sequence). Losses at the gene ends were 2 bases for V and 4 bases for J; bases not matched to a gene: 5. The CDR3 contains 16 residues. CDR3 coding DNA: TGTGCCAGCAGCTTAATGGCTAGCGGGAGTTACAATGAGCAGTTCTTC. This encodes CASSLMASGSYNEQFF.

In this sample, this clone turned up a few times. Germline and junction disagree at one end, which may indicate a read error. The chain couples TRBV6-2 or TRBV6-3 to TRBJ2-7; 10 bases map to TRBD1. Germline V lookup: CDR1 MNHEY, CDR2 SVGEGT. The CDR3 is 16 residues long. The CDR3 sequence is CASSYLPGTGDPERYF. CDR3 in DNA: TGTGCTAGCAGTTACCTACCCGGGACAGGGGACCCCGAGCGGTACTTC.

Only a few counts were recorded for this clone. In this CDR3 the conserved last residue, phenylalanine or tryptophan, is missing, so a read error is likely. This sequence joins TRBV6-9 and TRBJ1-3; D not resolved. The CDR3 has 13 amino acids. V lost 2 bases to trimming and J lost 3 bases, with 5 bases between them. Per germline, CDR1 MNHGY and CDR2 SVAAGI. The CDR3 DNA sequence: TGTGCCAGCAGTTATAAACTTGGAAACACCATATATCTT. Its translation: CASSYKLGNTIYL.

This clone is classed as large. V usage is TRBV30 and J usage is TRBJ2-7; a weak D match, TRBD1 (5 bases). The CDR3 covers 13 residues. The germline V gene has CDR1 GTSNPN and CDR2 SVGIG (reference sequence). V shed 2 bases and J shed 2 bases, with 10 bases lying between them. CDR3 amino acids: CAWSIQGPYEQYF. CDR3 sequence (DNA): TGTGCCTGGAGTATCCAGGGCCCCTACGAGCAGTACTTC.